This TCR beta chain was observed in a study of shared clonotypes between healthy human individuals. Positively selected for CCR7, the CD45RO-negative cells used as naive CD8 cells excluded terminally differentiated effector memory CD45RA+ cells. Adult donors, all healthy and HIV-negative, had no recent acute infections or vaccinations. Germline CDR1 MNHEY, CDR2 SVGAGI. Trimming left V 0 bases short and J 1 base short, with 12 bases between. This CDR3 contains 16 residues. Only in-frame clones appear in the TCRdb table, and some are missing; sequencing was by immunoSEQ multiplex PCR. The repertoire holds about 2.2 million clones, with roughly 91% as singletons.

The TCR sequence derives from a man in his late teens or twenties in good health. Some clones in this sample may be carry-over from other donors' samples. The sequenced sample consisted of naive CD8+ T cells from PBMCs. The J gene is TRBJ1-1, the V gene TRBV6-5, with D possibly TRBD1 on 5 matching bases. The DNA of the CDR3 is TGTGCCAGCAGTTACTCTATGGGGACTCCGAACACTGAAGCTTTCTTT. Its translation is CASSYSMGTPNTEAFF.